This TCR beta chain was sequenced in a study of long-term antiretroviral therapy in people with HIV. Study-level findings and limits: Drawn between about 2004 and 2018, the blood was possibly obtained under older ART regimens. An increase in diversity followed ART, yet levels stayed below transplant donor controls.

In the case of this clone: Its antigen remains unidentified.

CDR3 length: 14 amino acids. After removal of 3 bases from V and 5 bases from J, the junction contained 2 bases not matched to a gene. CDR1 and CDR2 (germline): SEHNR, FQNEAQ (reference sequence). Survey-level resolution applied to immunoSEQ assay v3.0. Assay used: immunoSEQ multiplex PCR; TCRdb lists only in-frame clones, some missing. The data show about 35,000 clones, 82% seen once. Researchers secured at least one pre-ART and at least two post-ART PBMC samples from each donor. The cryopreserved samples used held roughly 0.9-10 million PBMC prior to extraction of DNA. The chain has TRBV7-9 and TRBJ2-2, with TRBD2 matching 8 bases. This receptor was taken from a man between 18 and 29 years old with HIV. The input for sequencing was unsorted PBMCs, taken 0.3 years after starting antiretroviral therapy. The CDR3, as DNA: TGTGCCAGCAGCTTCGGCGGGGGGACCGGGGAGCTGTTTTTT. It is translated as CASSFGGGTGELFF.